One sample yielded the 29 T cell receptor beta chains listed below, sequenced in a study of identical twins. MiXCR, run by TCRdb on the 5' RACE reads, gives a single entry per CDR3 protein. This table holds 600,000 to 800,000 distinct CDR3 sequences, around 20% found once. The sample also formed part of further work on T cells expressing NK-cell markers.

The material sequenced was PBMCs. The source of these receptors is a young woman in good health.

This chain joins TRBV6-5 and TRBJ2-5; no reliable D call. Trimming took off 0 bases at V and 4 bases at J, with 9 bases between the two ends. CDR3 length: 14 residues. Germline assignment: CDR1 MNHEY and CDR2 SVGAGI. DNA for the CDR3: TGTGCCAGCAGTTACTCGATTTTGGGAGAGACCCAGTACTTC. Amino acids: CASSYSILGETQYF.

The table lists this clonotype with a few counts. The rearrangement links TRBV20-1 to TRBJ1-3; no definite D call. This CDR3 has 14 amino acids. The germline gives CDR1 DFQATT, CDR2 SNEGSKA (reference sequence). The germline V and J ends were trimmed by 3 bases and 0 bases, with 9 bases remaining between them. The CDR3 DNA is TGCAGTGCTAGGAGGAGCTTCTCTGGAAACACCATATATTTT. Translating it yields CSARRSFSGNTIYF.

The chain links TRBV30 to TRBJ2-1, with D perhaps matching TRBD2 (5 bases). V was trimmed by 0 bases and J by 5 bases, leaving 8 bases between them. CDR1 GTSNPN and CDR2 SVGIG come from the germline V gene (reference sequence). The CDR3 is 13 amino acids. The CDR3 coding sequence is TGTGCCTGGAGTGTAAGACTAAACAATGAGCAGTTCTTC. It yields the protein CAWSVRLNNEQFF. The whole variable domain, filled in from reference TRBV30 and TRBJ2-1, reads SQTIHQWPATLVQPVGSPLSLECTVEGTSNPNLYWYRQAAGRGLQLLFYSVGIGQISSEVPQNLSASRPQDRQFILSSKKLLLSDSGFYLCAWSVRLNNEQFFGPGTRLTVL.

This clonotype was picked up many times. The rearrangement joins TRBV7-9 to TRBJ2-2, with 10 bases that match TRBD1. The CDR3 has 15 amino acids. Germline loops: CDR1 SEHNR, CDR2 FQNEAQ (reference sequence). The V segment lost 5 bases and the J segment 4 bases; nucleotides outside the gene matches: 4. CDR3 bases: TGTGCCAGCAGCCTCGGACAGGGGGTCACCGGGGAGCTGTTTTTT. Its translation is CASSLGQGVTGELFF.

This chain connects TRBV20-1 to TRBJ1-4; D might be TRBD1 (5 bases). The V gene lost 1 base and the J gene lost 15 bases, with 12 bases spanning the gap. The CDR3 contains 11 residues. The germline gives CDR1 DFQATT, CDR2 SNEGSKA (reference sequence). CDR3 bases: TGCAGTGCTAGAGTTGAGGGGAGGGTGTTTTTT. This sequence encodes CSARVEGRVFF.

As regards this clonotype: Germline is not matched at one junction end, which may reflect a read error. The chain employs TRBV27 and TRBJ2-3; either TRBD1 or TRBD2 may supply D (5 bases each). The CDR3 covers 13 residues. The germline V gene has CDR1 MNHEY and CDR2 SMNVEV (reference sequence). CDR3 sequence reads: CTSSRGTADTQYF. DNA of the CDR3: TGCACCAGCAGCCGAGGGACGGCCGATACGCAGTATTTT.

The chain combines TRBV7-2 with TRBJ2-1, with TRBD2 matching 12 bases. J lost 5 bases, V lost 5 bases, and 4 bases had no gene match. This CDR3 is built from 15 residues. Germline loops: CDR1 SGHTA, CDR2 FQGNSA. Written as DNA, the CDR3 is TGTGCCAGCAGCCTGACTAGCGGGGGTGACAATGAGCAGTTCTTC. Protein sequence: CASSLTSGGDNEQFF.

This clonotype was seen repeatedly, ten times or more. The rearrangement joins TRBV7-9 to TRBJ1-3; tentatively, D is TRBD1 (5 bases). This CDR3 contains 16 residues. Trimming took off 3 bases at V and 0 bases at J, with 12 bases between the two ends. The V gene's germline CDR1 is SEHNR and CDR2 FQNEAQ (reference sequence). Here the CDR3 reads CASSFPSGTSGNTIYF. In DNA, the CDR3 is TGTGCCAGCAGCTTCCCTTCGGGGACCTCTGGAAACACCATATATTTT.

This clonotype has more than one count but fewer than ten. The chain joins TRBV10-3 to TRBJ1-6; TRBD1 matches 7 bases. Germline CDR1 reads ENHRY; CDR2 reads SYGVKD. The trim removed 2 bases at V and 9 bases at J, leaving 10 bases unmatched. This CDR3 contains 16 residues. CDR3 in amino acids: CAISEQTTGRGSPLHF. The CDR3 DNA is TGTGCCATCAGTGAGCAAACGACAGGGAGGGGTTCACCCCTCCACTTT.

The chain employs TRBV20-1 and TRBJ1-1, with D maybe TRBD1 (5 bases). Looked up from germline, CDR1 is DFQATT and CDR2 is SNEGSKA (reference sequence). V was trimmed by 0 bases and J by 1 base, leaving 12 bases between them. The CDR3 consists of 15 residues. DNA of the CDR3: TGCAGTGCTAGAGATCTTGGGCAGGGGAACACTGAAGCTTTCTTT. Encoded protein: CSARDLGQGNTEAFF.

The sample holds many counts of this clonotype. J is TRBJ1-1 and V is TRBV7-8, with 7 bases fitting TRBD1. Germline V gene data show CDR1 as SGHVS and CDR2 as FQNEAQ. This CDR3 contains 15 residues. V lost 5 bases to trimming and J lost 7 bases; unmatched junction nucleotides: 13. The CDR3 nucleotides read TGTGCCAGCAGCCCTTACATTGCAGGGGGAGGTGAAGCTTTCTTT. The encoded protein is CASSPYIAGGGEAFF. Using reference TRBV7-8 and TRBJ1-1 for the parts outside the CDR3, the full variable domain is GAGVSQSPRYKVAKRGQDVALRCDPISGHVSLFWYQQALGQGPEFLTYFQNEAQLDKSGLPSDRFFAERPEGSVSTLKIQRTQQEDSAVYLCASSPYIAGGGEAFFGQGTRLTVV.

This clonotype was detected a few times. CDR3 nucleotide sequence: TGCGCCAGCAGCTACTACAGGGGGCAAGGCTACACCTTC. It specifies CASSYYRGQGYTF. The chain has TRBV5-1 and TRBJ1-2; 9 positions match TRBD1. Losses at the gene ends were 3 bases for V and 8 bases for J; bases not matched to a gene: 5. The CDR3 is 13 amino acids. The germline CDR1 and CDR2 sequences are SGHRS and YFSETQ.

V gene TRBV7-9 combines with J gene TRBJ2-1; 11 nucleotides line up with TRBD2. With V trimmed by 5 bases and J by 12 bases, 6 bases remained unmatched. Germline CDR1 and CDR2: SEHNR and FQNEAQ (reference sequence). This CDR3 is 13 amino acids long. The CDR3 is CASSAGGTSGQFF. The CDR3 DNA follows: TGTGCCAGCAGCGCGGGGGGGACTAGCGGGCAGTTCTTC.

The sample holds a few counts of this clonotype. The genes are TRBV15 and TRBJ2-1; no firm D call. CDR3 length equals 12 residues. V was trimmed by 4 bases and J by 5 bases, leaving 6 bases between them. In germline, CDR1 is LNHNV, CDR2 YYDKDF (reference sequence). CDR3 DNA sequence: TGTGCCACCAGCATTCTCCACAATGAGCAGTTCTTC. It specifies CATSILHNEQFF.

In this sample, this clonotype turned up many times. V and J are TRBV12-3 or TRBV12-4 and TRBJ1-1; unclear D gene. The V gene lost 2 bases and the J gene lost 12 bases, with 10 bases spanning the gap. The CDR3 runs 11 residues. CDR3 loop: CASSLRKASFF. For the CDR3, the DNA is TGTGCCAGCAGTTTAAGGAAGGCTTCTTTCTTT.

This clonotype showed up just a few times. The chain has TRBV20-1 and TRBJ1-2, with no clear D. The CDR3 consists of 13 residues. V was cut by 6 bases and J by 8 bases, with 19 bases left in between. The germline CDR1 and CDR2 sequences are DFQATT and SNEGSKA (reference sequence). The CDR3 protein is CSAPQTLEEGYTF. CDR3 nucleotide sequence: TGCAGTGCCCCCCAGACCCTGGAGGAAGGCTACACCTTC.

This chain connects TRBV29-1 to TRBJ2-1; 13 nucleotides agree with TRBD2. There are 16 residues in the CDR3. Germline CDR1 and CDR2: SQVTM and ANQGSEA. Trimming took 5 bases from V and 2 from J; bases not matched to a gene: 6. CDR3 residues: CSVTRTSGRAYNEQFF. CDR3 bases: TGCAGCGTTACTAGGACTAGCGGGAGAGCCTACAATGAGCAGTTCTTC.

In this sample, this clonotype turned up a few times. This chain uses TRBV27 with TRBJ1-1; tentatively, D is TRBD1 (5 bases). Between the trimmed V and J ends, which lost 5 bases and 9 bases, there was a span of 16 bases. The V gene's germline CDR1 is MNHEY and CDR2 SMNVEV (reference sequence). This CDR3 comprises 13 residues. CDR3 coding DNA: TGTGCCAGCAGTCGCTGGGACCCCTCGAAAGCTTTCTTT. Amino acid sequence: CASSRWDPSKAFF.

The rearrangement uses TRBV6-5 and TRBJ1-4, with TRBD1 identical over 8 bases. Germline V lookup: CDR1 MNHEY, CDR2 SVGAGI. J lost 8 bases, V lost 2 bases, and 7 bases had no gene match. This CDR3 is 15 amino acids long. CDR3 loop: CASSYRDRGEEKLFF. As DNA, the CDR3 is TGTGCCAGCAGTTACCGAGACAGGGGTGAAGAAAAACTGTTTTTT.

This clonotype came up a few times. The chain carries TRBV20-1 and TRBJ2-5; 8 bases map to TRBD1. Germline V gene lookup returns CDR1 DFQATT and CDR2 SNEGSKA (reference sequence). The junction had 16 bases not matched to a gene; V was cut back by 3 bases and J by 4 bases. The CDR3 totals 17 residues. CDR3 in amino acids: CSASPSRGRLAGETQYF. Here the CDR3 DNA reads TGCAGTGCTAGCCCGAGCAGGGGGCGCTTAGCAGGAGAGACCCAGTACTTC.

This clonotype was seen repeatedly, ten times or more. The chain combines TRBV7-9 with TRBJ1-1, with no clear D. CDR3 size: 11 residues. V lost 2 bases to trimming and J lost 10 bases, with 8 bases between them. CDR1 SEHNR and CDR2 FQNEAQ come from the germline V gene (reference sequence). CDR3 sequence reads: CASSLNTPAFF. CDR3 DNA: TGTGCCAGCAGCTTAAATACCCCAGCTTTCTTT.

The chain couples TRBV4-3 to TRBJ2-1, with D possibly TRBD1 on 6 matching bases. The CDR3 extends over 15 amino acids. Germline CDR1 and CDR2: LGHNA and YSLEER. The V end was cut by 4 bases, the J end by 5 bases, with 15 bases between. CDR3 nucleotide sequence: TGCGCCAGCAGCCTCACCGGCCCAGGGGACAATGAGCAGTTCTTC. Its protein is CASSLTGPGDNEQFF.

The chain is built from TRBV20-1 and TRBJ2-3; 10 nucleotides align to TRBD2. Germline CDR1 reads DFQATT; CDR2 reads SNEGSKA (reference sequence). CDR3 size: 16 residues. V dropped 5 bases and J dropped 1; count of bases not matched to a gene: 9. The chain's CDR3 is CSAATSGPHGTDTQYF. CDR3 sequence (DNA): TGCAGTGCTGCGACTAGCGGGCCTCATGGCACAGATACGCAGTATTTT.

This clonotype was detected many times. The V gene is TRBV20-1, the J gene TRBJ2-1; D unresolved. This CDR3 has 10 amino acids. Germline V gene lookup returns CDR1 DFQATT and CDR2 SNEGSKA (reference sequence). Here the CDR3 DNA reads TGCGCCCAGAGCCGGAATGAGCAGTTCTTC. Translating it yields CAQSRNEQFF.

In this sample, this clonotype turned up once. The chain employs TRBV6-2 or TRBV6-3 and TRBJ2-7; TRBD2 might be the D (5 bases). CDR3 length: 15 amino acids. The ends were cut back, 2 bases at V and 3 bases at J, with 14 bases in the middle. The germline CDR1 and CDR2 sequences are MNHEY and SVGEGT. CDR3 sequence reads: CASSYLGDKYYEQYF. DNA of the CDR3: TGTGCCAGCAGTTACCTCGGGGATAAATACTACGAGCAGTACTTC.

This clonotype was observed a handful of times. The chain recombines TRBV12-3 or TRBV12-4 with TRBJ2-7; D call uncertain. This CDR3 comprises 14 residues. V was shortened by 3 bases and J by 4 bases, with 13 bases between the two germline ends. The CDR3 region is CASSFDWTQYEQYF. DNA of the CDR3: TGTGCCAGCAGTTTCGACTGGACCCAGTACGAGCAGTACTTC.

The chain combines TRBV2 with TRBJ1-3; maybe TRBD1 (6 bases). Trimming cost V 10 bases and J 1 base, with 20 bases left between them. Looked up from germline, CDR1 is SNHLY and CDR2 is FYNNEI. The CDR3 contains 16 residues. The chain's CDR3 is CATSFLRQASGNTIYF. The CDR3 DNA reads TGTGCCACCTCCTTTCTACGACAGGCATCTGGAAACACCATATATTTT.

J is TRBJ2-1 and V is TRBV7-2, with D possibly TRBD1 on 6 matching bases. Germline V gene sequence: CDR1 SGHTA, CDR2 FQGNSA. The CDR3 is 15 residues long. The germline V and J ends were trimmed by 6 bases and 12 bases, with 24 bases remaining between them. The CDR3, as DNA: TGTGCCAGCAGTATAAACAGGGATACAATGAGGGGGCAGTTCTTC. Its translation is CASSINRDTMRGQFF.

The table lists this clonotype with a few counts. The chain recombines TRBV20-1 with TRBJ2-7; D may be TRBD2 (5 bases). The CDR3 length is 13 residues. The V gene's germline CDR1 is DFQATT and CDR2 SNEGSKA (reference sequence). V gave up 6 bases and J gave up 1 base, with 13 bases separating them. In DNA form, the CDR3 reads TGCAGTGCCTCCGGGATGCCTTCCTACGAGCAGTACTTC. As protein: CSASGMPSYEQYF.